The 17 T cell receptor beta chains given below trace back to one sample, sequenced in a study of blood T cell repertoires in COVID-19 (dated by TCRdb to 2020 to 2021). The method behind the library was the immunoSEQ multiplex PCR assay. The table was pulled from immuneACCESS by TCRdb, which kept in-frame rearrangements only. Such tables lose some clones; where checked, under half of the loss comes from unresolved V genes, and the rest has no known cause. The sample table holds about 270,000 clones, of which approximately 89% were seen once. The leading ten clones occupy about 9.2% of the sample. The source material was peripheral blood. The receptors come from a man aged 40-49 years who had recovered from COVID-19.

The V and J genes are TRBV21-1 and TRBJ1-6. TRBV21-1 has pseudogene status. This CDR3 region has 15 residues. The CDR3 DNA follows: TGTGCCAGCAGTCCTAACAGCGGTTATAATTCACCCCTCCACTTT. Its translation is CASSPNSGYNSPLHF.

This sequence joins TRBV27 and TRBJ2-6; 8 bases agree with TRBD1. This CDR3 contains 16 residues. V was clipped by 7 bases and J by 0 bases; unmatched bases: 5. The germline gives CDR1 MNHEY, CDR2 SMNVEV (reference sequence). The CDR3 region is CASIWTGSSGANVLTF. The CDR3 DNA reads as TGTGCCAGCATCTGGACAGGGAGCTCTGGGGCCAACGTCCTGACTTTC.

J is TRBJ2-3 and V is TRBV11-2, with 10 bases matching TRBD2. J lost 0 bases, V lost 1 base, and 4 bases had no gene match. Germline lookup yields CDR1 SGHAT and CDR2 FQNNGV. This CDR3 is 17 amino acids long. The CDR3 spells CASSLVSGGTSTDTQYF. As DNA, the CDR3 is TGTGCCAGCAGCTTAGTTAGCGGGGGGACTAGCACAGATACGCAGTATTTT.

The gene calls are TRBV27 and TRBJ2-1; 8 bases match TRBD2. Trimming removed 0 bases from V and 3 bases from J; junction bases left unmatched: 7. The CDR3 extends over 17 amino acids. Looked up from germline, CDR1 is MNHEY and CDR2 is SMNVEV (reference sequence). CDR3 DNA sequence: TGTGCCAGCAGTTTATCCTCGCGGGGGGACGGCTACAATGAGCAGTTCTTC. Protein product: CASSLSSRGDGYNEQFF.

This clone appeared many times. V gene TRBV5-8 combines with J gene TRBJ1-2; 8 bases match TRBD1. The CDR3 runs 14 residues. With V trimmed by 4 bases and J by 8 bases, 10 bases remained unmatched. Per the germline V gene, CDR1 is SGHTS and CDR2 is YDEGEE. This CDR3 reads CASSDRGHAIGYTF. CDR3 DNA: TGTGCCAGCAGCGACAGGGGTCATGCGATCGGCTACACCTTC.

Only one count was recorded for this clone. The CDR3 region has the DNA TGTGCCAGCAGTTACCAACGACTAGCGGGGGACGAGCAAGAGACCCAGTACTTC. This gives the protein CASSYQRLAGDEQETQYF. The V gene is TRBV6-2 or TRBV6-3, the J gene TRBJ2-5; TRBD2 matches 12 bases. This CDR3 is built from 18 residues. Germline CDR1 is MNHEY and CDR2 is SVGEGT. V lost 2 bases to trimming and J lost 2 bases; unmatched junction nucleotides: 9.

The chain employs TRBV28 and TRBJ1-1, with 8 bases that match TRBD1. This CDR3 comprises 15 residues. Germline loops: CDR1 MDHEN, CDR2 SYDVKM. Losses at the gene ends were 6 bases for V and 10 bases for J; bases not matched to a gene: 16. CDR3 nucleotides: TGTGCCAGCAGCCCTTCGGGACAGGATGATAAAAGAGCTTTCTTT. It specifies CASSPSGQDDKRAFF.

CDR3 coding DNA: TGTGCCAGCAGCGTAGGGGGCGGCGGGGATGAGCAGTTCTTC. The encoded protein is CASSVGGGGDEQFF. The chain links TRBV9 to TRBJ2-1, with D possibly matching TRBD2 (6 bases). CDR1 and CDR2 from the germline V gene are SGDLS and YYNGEE. The CDR3 is 14 amino acids. V was clipped by 0 bases and J by 8 bases, with 12 bases between them.

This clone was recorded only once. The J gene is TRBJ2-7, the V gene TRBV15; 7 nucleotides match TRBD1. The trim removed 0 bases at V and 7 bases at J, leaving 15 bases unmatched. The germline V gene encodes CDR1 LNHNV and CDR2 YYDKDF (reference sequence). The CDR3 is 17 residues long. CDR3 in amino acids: CATSRDQGTGDRWEQYF. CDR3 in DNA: TGTGCCACCAGCAGAGATCAAGGTACAGGGGACCGGTGGGAGCAGTACTTC.

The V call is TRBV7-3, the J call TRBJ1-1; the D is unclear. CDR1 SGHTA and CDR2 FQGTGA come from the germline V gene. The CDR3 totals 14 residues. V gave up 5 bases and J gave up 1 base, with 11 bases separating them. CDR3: CASSPGLGNTEAFF. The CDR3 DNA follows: TGTGCCAGCAGCCCTGGACTGGGGAACACTGAAGCTTTCTTT.

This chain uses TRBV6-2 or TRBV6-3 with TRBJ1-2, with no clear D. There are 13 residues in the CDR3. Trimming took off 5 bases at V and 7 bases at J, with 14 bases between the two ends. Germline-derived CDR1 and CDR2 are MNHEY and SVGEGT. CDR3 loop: CASSDSTPGGYTF. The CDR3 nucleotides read TGTGCCAGCAGTGATTCTACCCCGGGTGGCTACACCTTC.

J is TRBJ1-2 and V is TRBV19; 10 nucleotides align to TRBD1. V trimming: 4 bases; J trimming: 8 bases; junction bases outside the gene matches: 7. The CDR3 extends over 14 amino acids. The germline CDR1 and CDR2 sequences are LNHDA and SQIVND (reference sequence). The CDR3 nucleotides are TGTGCCAGTAGTAAGCGGGACAGGGGCAGGGGCTACACCTTC. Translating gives CASSKRDRGRGYTF.

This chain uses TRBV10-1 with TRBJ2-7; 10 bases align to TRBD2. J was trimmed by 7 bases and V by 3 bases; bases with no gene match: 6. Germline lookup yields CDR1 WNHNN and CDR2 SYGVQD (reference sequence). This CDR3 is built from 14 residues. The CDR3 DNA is TGCGCCAGCAGTGACCTAGCGGGAGCTAGTGAGCAGTACTTC. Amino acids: CASSDLAGASEQYF.

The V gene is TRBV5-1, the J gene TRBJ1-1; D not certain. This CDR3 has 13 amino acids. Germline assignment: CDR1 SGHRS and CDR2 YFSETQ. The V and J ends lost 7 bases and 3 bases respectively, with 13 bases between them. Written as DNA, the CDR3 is TGCGCCAGCGGGTCGGGGAAGGACACTGAAGCTTTCTTT. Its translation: CASGSGKDTEAFF.

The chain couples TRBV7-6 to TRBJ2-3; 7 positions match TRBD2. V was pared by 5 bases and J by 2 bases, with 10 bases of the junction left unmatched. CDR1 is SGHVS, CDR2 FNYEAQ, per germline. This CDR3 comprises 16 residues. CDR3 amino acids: CASSLGASGVTDTQYF. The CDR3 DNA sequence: TGTGCCAGCAGCCTTGGGGCTAGCGGAGTCACAGATACGCAGTATTTT.

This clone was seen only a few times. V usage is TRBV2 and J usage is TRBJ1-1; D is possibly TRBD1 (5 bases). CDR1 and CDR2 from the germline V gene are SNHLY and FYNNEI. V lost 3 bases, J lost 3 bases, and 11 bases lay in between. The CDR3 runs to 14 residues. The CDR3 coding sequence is TGTGCCAGCAGTGAGGGGGAGGGATACACTGAAGCTTTCTTT. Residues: CASSEGEGYTEAFF.

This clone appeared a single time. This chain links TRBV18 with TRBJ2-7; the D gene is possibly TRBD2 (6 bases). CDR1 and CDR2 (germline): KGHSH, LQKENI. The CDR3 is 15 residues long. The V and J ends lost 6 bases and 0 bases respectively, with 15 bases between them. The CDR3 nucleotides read TGTGCCAGCTCGGCTAGCGAGGGCTACTCCTACGAGCAGTACTTC. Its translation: CASSASEGYSYEQYF.